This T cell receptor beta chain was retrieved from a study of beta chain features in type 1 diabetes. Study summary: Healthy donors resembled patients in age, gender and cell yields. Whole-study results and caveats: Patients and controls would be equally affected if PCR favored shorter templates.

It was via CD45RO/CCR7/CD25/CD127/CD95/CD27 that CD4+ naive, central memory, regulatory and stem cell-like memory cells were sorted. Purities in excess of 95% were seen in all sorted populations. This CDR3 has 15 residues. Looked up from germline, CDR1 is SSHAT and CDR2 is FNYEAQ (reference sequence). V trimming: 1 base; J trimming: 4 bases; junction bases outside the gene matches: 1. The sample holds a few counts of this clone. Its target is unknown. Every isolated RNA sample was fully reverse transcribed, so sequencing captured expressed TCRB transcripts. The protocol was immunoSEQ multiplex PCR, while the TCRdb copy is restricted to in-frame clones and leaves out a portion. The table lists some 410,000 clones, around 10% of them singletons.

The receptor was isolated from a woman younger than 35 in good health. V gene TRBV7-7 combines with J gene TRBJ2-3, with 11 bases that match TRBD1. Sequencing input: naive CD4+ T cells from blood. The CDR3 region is CASSLGTGGADTQYF. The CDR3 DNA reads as TGTGCCAGCAGCTTAGGGACAGGGGGCGCAGATACGCAGTATTTT.